This T cell receptor beta chain was sequenced for a study of T-cell reconstitution after alpha-beta-depleted transplantation in children. Study-wide findings and caveats: Some patients showed high day-60 TCRbeta diversity, which derived from surviving recipient T cells and thymic progenitors. A year post-transplant, T-cell counts and diversity derived mostly from newly produced T cells. By about two months after transplant, alpha-beta T cells reportedly arose from several hundred graft clones that had expanded.

The germline CDR1 and CDR2 sequences are SQVTM and ANQGSEA. The CDR3 is made up of 12 amino acids. V was shortened by 6 bases and J by 0 bases, with 8 bases between the two germline ends. In this sample, this clonotype turned up a few times. Antigen specificity is unknown. Library preparation (for TCRbeta) was performed with unique molecular identifiers. TCRdb passed the PCR reads through MiXCR, listing each CDR3 protein once. The sample yields about a million distinct CDR3 sequences, 25% to 35% seen once. This TCR came from a boy under three years old who had a stem cell transplant for SCID, so the T cells may come from the graft donor. The chain combines TRBV29-1 with TRBJ1-1, with a tentative D call TRBD1 (6 bases). The input for sequencing was PBMCs, mostly from graft donor cells, taken 360 days after TCRalphabeta/CD19-depleted stem cell transplant. Written as DNA, the CDR3 is TGCAGCGTGAACAGGGTGAACACTGAAGCTTTCTTT. It is translated as CSVNRVNTEAFF.